Below, 24 T cell receptor beta chains from the same sample are listed, as sequenced in a study of blood T cell repertoires in COVID-19. Assay: immunoSEQ multiplex PCR; the TCRdb copy retains only in-frame clones and omits some. The sample includes under 300,000 clones, roughly nine tenths seen only once; the top ten take 6.2%. The sample taken for sequencing was peripheral blood. The source is a man aged 60-69 years with acute or convalescent COVID-19.

This chain's CDR3 is CASSLGRRGSTGELFF. In DNA form, the CDR3 reads TGTGCCAGCAGCTTAGGCAGGAGAGGGAGCACCGGGGAGCTGTTTTTT. The chain uses TRBV13 and TRBJ2-2, with D tentatively TRBD2 (5 bases). The CDR3 runs to 16 residues. Trimming took off 0 bases at V and 4 bases at J, with 12 bases between the two ends. CDR1 PRHDT and CDR2 FYEKMQ come from the germline V gene (reference sequence).

The chain recombines TRBV10-3 with TRBJ1-3; D might be TRBD1 (6 bases). The length of the CDR3 is 17 residues. The V end lost 10 bases, the J end lost 1 base, and 23 bases lay between the germline ends. Germline CDR1 is ENHRY and CDR2 is SYGVKD. The CDR3 DNA sequence: TGTGCCACCCGGGACAAACTTAAGGCTACTTCTGGAAACACCATATATTTT. It translates to CATRDKLKATSGNTIYF.

The CDR3 is CSVGGGSNNEQYF. CDR3 DNA sequence: TGCAGCGTTGGAGGCGGGAGTAACAACGAGCAGTACTTC. The gene calls are TRBV29-1 and TRBJ2-7, with 7 bases that match TRBD2. Germline V gene data show CDR1 as SQVTM and CDR2 as ANQGSEA. CDR3 length equals 13 residues. With 4 bases clipped from V and 5 bases from J, the junction kept 8 bases outside the gene matches.

This CDR3 is CASSLEGAGTDTQYF. CDR3 DNA: TGCGCCAGCAGCTTGGAGGGGGCGGGCACAGATACGCAGTATTTT. The chain couples TRBV5-1 to TRBJ2-3; TRBD1 agrees at 7 bases. With V trimmed by 0 bases and J by 1 base, 2 bases remained unmatched. Germline V CDR1 and CDR2: SGHRS, YFSETQ. This CDR3 is 15 amino acids long.

In this sample, this clone turned up a few times. This chain connects TRBV19 to TRBJ1-5; D gene ambiguous. Germline V CDR1 and CDR2: LNHDA, SQIVND (reference sequence). CDR3 length equals 14 residues. Deletions cut 7 bases from V and 4 bases from J, with 14 bases between. This CDR3 reads CASTPRRENQPQHF. CDR3 sequence (DNA): TGTGCCAGTACCCCCCGACGGGAAAATCAGCCCCAGCATTTT. Full variable domain (missing parts from reference TRBV19 and TRBJ1-5): DGGITQSPKYLFRKEGQNVTLSCEQNLNHDAMYWYRQDPGQGLRLIYYSQIVNDFQKGDIAEGYSVSREKKESFPLTVTSAQKNPTAFYLCASTPRRENQPQHFGDGTRLSIL.

The chain joins TRBV6-2 or TRBV6-3 to TRBJ2-2; the match to TRBD2 covers 12 bases. The J segment lost 5 bases and the V segment lost 2 bases, leaving 9 bases of the junction unmatched. This CDR3 is 18 amino acids long. Per germline, CDR1 MNHEY and CDR2 SVGEGT. The CDR3 reads CASSYRAGLAGWTGELFF. The CDR3 DNA reads TGTGCCAGCAGTTACCGAGCCGGACTAGCGGGATGGACCGGGGAGCTGTTTTTT.

V gene TRBV5-6 combines with J gene TRBJ2-7; D perhaps matches TRBD2 (6 bases). The CDR3 is made up of 14 amino acids. The ends were cut back, 4 bases at V and 5 bases at J, with 16 bases in the middle. Germline V gives CDR1 SGHDT, CDR2 YYEEEE. The CDR3 DNA reads TGTGCCAGCAGCCCAGGAGGGGTGTTCCACGAGCAGTACTTC. It yields the protein CASSPGGVFHEQYF.

The chain carries TRBV18 and TRBJ1-1; unclear D gene. The CDR3 length is 13 residues. V lost 5 bases to trimming and J lost 1 base, with 8 bases between them. Germline V gene data show CDR1 as KGHSH and CDR2 as LQKENI. CDR3 region: CASSETRNTEAFF. Here the CDR3 DNA reads TGTGCCAGCTCAGAGACTCGGAACACTGAAGCTTTCTTT.

The chain joins TRBV28 to TRBJ1-2, with 9 bases fitting TRBD1. This CDR3 is 15 amino acids long. Germline V CDR1 and CDR2: MDHEN, SYDVKM. The J segment lost 1 base and the V segment lost 6 bases, leaving 6 bases of the junction unmatched. This CDR3 is CASRAGGQGNYGYTF. CDR3 nucleotides: TGTGCCAGCAGGGCTGGGGGACAGGGTAACTATGGCTACACCTTC.

This clone occurred once. V is TRBV12-3 or TRBV12-4 and J is TRBJ1-2; D is undetermined. The CDR3 runs to 12 residues. V was cut by 6 bases and J by 1 base, with 6 bases left in between. As DNA, the CDR3 is TGTGCCAGCAGAAATCTTAACTATGGCTACACCTTC. Translation: CASRNLNYGYTF.

This clone has only one observation. V and J are TRBV7-9 and TRBJ1-2; TRBD1 matches 8 bases. This CDR3 contains 18 residues. Trimming cost V 6 bases and J 8 bases; bases outside gene matches: 23. CDR1 SEHNR and CDR2 FQNEAQ come from the germline V gene (reference sequence). In nucleotides, the CDR3 is TGTGCCAGCAGGGATGAGGGCAGGGGGCGATATGAGATCTTCGGCTACACCTTC. It translates to CASRDEGRGRYEIFGYTF.

The V gene is TRBV19, the J gene TRBJ1-3; TRBD1 matches at 12 bases. The J segment lost 0 bases and the V segment lost 9 bases, leaving 12 bases of the junction unmatched. CDR3 size: 18 residues. The germline CDR1 and CDR2 sequences are LNHDA and SQIVND (reference sequence). CDR3 nucleotides: TGTGCCAGCCGCCGGGACAGGGGGCAAACCCTCTCTGGAAACACCATATATTTT. Protein: CASRRDRGQTLSGNTIYF.

V is TRBV10-3 and J is TRBJ2-3, with TRBD1 matching 7 bases. V lost 8 bases and J lost 0; bases outside the gene matches: 8. Germline-derived CDR1 and CDR2 are ENHRY and SYGVKD. The CDR3 totals 15 residues. The CDR3 is CAIAPRGQSTDTQYF. The CDR3 region has the DNA TGTGCCATCGCTCCGAGGGGACAGAGCACAGATACGCAGTATTTT.

V and J are TRBV29-1 and TRBJ2-5; 9 nucleotides line up with TRBD2. This CDR3 is 12 amino acids long. Trimming cost V 6 bases and J 4 bases; bases outside gene matches: 3. The V gene's germline CDR1 is SQVTM and CDR2 ANQGSEA. The CDR3 protein is CSVVLAGETQYF. CDR3 nucleotides: TGCAGCGTCGTACTAGCGGGAGAGACCCAGTACTTC.

The chain joins TRBV14 to TRBJ2-5, with TRBD2 matching over 12 bases. V lost 6 bases, J lost 4 bases, and 12 bases stayed unmatched. This CDR3 region has 17 residues. From germline, CDR1 is SGHDN and CDR2 FVKESK. CDR3 region: CASSQSPWTSGAETQYF. In DNA form, the CDR3 reads TGTGCCAGCAGTCAATCCCCCTGGACTAGCGGGGCAGAGACCCAGTACTTC.

This CDR3 reads CASSSSGEGNYGYTF. CDR3 sequence (DNA): TGTGCCAGCAGCTCCTCAGGGGAAGGGAACTATGGCTACACCTTC. The chain couples TRBV13 to TRBJ1-2, with D perhaps matching TRBD1 (6 bases). The ends were cut back, 4 bases at V and 2 bases at J, with 14 bases in the middle. This CDR3 is built from 15 residues. Germline CDR1 PRHDT, CDR2 FYEKMQ (reference sequence).

The rearrangement joins TRBV7-2 to TRBJ2-7; 8 bases align to TRBD1. Germline V gene data show CDR1 as SGHTA and CDR2 as FQGNSA. The ends lost 5 bases at V and 3 bases at J; junction bases unmatched: 6. The CDR3 runs 14 residues. The DNA for the CDR3 is TGTGCCAGCAGCACGGACAGGGCGGTCTACGAGCAGTACTTC. Encoded protein: CASSTDRAVYEQYF.

The rearrangement uses TRBV6-5 and TRBJ2-2; TRBD2 matches 7 bases. CDR3 length: 14 amino acids. Germline values: CDR1 MNHEY, CDR2 SVGAGI. With V trimmed by 7 bases and J by 6 bases, 8 bases remained unmatched. The CDR3 sequence: CASNLLGGSGELFF. The CDR3 bases are TGTGCCAGCAACCTATTGGGGGGGTCCGGGGAGCTGTTTTTT.

The chain employs TRBV19 and TRBJ1-5; tentatively, D is TRBD1 (5 bases). V lost 7 bases and J 0 bases, leaving 13 bases between the germline ends. CDR3 size: 15 residues. Germline V gene lookup returns CDR1 LNHDA and CDR2 SQIVND (reference sequence). The CDR3 sequence is CASTETGDSNQPQHF. CDR3 nucleotide sequence: TGTGCCAGTACCGAAACAGGCGATAGCAATCAGCCCCAGCATTTT.

The V call is TRBV11-3, the J call TRBJ2-7; 7 bases align to TRBD1. Trimming at V came to 4 bases and at J to 12 bases, leaving 9 bases not matched to a gene. The CDR3 contains 12 residues. From germline, CDR1 is SGHNT and CDR2 YENEEA. CDR3 amino acids: CASSWSDRLRYF. For the CDR3, the DNA is TGTGCCAGCAGCTGGTCGGACAGGCTACGGTACTTC.

In its sample, this clone was seen once. This chain links TRBV18 with TRBJ1-5; 10 nucleotides line up with TRBD1. The CDR3 contains 16 residues. The germline CDR1 and CDR2 sequences are KGHSH and LQKENI. The V segment lost 3 bases and the J segment 6 bases; nucleotides outside the gene matches: 8. CDR3 DNA sequence: TGTGCCAGCTCACCGGTGGGGACAGGGGTGGGTCAGCCCCAGCATTTT. Translated, it gives CASSPVGTGVGQPQHF.

This sequence joins TRBV19 and TRBJ2-2, with TRBD1 matching over 9 bases. The junction had 6 bases not matched to a gene; V was cut back by 2 bases and J by 5 bases. Germline V gene data show CDR1 as LNHDA and CDR2 as SQIVND (reference sequence). The CDR3 runs to 16 residues. The CDR3, as DNA: TGTGCCAGTAGTATACAACAGGGGGCCGGGACCGGGGAGCTGTTTTTT. Its translation is CASSIQQGAGTGELFF.

The rearrangement joins TRBV7-2 to TRBJ1-1; 7 bases map to TRBD1. V shed 5 bases, J shed 8 bases, and the junction held 11 bases outside the gene matches. The CDR3 is made up of 14 amino acids. Germline V gene sequence: CDR1 SGHTA, CDR2 FQGNSA. CDR3 in DNA: TGTGCCAGCAGCACAACGACAGGGAGTGTGGAAGCTTTCTTT. It encodes CASSTTTGSVEAFF.

This clone was counted a few times. The chain couples TRBV5-4 to TRBJ1-1; 10 bases fit TRBD1. Germline V gene data show CDR1 as SGHNT and CDR2 as YYREEE (reference sequence). Trimming cost V 4 bases and J 5 bases; bases outside gene matches: 8. This CDR3 contains 15 residues. CDR3 coding DNA: TGTGCCAGCAGCCGGGGGGGGACAGGGGAAACTGAAGCTTTCTTT. Translating gives CASSRGGTGETEAFF.